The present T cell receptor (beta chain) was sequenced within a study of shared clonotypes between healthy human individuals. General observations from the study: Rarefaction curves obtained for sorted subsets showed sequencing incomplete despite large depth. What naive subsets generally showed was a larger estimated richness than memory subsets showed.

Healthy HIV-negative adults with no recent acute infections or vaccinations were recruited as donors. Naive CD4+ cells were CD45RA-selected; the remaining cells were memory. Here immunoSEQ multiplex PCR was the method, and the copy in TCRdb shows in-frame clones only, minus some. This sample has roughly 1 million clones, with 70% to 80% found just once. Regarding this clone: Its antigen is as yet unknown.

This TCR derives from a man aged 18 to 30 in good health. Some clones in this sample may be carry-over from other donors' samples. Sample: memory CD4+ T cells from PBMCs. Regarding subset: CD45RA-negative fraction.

CDR3 region: CASSMEASGRYQETQYF. The CDR3 DNA reads TGTGCCAGTAGTATGGAAGCTAGCGGGAGGTACCAAGAGACCCAGTACTTC. The chain recombines TRBV19 with TRBJ2-5; TRBD2 matches 11 bases. The length of the CDR3 is 17 residues. With V trimmed by 3 bases and J by 0 bases, 6 bases remained unmatched. Germline CDR1 and CDR2: LNHDA and SQIVND (reference sequence).